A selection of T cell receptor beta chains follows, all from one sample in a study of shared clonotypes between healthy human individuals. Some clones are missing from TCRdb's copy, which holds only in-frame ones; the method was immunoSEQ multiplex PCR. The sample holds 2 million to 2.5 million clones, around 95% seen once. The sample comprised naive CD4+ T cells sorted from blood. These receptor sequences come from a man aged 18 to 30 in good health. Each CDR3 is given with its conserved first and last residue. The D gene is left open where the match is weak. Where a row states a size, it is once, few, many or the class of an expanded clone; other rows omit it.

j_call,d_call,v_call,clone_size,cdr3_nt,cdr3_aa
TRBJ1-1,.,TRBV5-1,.,TGCGCCAGCAGCTCGGGGACCCTGAACACTGAAGCTTTCTTT,CASSSGTLNTEAFF
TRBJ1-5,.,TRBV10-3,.,TGTGCCATCAGTGAGTCGGTCGTAGGGAGCAATCAGCCCCAGCATTTT,CAISESVVGSNQPQHF
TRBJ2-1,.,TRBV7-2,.,TGTGCCAGCAGCTTAGACGATGGGGCGGGCGGATACAATGAGCAGTTCTTC,CASSLDDGAGGYNEQFF
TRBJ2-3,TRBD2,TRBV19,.,TGTGCCAGTACCGAAACCCTGGCCGGGGGGTCCGATACGCAGTATTTT,CASTETLAGGSDTQYF
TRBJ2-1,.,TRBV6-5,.,TGTGCCAGCAGTTTGACTAGGGAGGAGCAGTTCTTC,CASSLTREEQFF
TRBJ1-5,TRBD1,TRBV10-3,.,TGTGCCACCCGGGACAGGGAGAGCAATCAGCCCCAGCATTTT,CATRDRESNQPQHF
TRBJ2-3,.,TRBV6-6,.,TGTGCCAGCAGTTACTCGTTAGGAGGGCCTCCCTCCCCACCCTTT,CASSYSLGGPPSPPF
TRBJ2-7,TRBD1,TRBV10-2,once,TGCGCCAGCAGCAAGGACAGGGCGGTTAACGAGCAGTACTTC,CASSKDRAVNEQYF
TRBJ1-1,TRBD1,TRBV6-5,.,TGTGCCGCGACAGGGCCGACTACTGAAGCTTTCTTT,CAATGPTTEAFF
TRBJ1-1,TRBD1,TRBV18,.,TGTGCCAGCTCCGTCGACAGGGACACTGAAGCTTTCTTT,CASSVDRDTEAFF
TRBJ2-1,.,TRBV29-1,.,TGCAGCGTTATAGCGGTAGGGAATGAGCAGTTCTTC,CSVIAVGNEQFF
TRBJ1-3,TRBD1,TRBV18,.,TGTGCCAGCTCACCCGGGACAGACTCTGGAAACACCATATATTTT,CASSPGTDSGNTIYF
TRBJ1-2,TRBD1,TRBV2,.,TGTGCCAGCAGCCCTCTGGGACAGGGGCTTTATGGCTACACCTTC,CASSPLGQGLYGYTF
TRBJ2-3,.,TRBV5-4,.,TGTGCCAGCAGCTTCCCCCCTCATGATACGCAGTATTTT,CASSFPPHDTQYF
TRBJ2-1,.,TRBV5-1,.,TGCGCCAGCCGGGGGACGGCCTACAATGAGCAGTTCTTC,CASRGTAYNEQFF
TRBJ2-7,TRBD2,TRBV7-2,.,TGTGCCAGCAGCCGCAGCGGGGGCTCCTACGAGCAGTACTTC,CASSRSGGSYEQYF
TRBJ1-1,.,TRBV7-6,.,TGTGCCAGCAGCTTAGGGGCTAGGACAGTCAACACTGAAGCTTTCTTT,CASSLGARTVNTEAFF
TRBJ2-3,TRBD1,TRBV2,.,TGTGCCAGCAGTTCGGAAGACAGGGTAGTCGATACGCAGTATTTT,CASSSEDRVVDTQYF
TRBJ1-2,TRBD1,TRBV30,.,TGTGCCTGGAGTCGACAGGGGCCGAGTGGCTACACCTTC,CAWSRQGPSGYTF
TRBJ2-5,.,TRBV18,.,TGTGCCAGCGGACCTCCGGCCCGGCCAGAGACCCAGTACTTC,CASGPPARPETQYF
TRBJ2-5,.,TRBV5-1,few,TGCGCCAGCAGCTCTCAAGAGACCCAGTACTTC,CASSSQETQYF
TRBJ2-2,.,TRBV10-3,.,TGTGCCATCAGTACCCGGTCGAACACCGGGGAGCTGTTTTTT,CAISTRSNTGELFF
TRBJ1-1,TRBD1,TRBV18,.,TGTGCCAGCTCACGCGACAGGGATGGCGCTTTCTTT,CASSRDRDGAFF
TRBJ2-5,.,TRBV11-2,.,TGTGCCAGCAGCTTAAGGTCAGGAGGTCGGCAAGAGACCCAGTACTTC,CASSLRSGGRQETQYF
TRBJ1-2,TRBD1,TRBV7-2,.,TGTGCCAGCAGCTGGGGACAGGGTTTCCCCTATGGCTACACCTTC,CASSWGQGFPYGYTF
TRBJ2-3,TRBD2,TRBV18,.,TGTGCCAGCTCACCGACCAGCGGGAGACGAGATACGCAGTATTTT,CASSPTSGRRDTQYF
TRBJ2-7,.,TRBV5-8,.,TGTGCCAGCAGCTTAGGGATGGTGACAGTTCGCTCCGAGCAGTACTTC,CASSLGMVTVRSEQYF
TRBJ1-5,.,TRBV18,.,TGTGCCAGCTCACTCCGGACAGAGGGCAATCAGCCCCAGCATTTT,CASSLRTEGNQPQHF
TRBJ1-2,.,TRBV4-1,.,TGCGCCAGCAGCCAGCAGGGGAACTATGGCTACACCTTC,CASSQQGNYGYTF
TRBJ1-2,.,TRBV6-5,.,TGTGCCAGCAGTTCGCAGGGCTCTGACTATGGCTACACCTTC,CASSSQGSDYGYTF
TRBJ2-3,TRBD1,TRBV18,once,TGTGCCAGCTCACGGGTGACAGGGGGCGTCACAGATACGCAGTATTTT,CASSRVTGGVTDTQYF
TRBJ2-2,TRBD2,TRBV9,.,TGTGCCAGCAGCGTAGCTAGCGGGAGTTTGGTTACCGGGGAGCTGTTTTTT,CASSVASGSLVTGELFF
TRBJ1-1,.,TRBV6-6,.,TGTGCCAGCAGCCCTGGACAGTTGAACACTGAAGCTTTCTTT,CASSPGQLNTEAFF
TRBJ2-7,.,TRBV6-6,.,TGTGCCAGCAGTTACAGCCAAACCGAAAGGACCTACGAGCAGTACTTC,CASSYSQTERTYEQYF
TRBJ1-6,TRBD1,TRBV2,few,TGTGCCAGCAGAGGACAGGGGGCAGGGAATTCACCCCTCCACTTT,CASRGQGAGNSPLHF
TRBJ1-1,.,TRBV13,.,TGTGCCAGCAGCCGACGGGTTACGAACACTGAAGCTTTCTTT,CASSRRVTNTEAFF
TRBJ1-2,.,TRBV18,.,TGTGCCAGCGCAGACCTGGGCGGTGGCTACACCTTC,CASADLGGGYTF
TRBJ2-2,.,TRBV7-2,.,TGTGCCAGCTCCACGGGGGGGGAGCTGTTTTTT,CASSTGGELFF
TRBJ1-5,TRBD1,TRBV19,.,TGTGCCAGTAGTAGTGGGACAGGGCGACATCAGCCCCAGCATTTT,CASSSGTGRHQPQHF
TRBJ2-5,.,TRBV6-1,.,TGTGCCAGCAGTGATGGCGTTTTGAGAGAGACCCAGTACTTC,CASSDGVLRETQYF
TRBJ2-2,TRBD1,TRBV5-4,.,TGTGCCAGCAGCTCACACAGGGGGTCGAACACCGGGGAGCTGTTTTTT,CASSSHRGSNTGELFF
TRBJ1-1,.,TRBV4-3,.,TGCGCCAGCGGACACAGGGCCATGAACACTGAAGCTTTCTTT,CASGHRAMNTEAFF
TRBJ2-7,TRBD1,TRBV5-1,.,TGCGCCAGCAGCCTCCGGACAGGGCCCTACGAGCAGTACTTC,CASSLRTGPYEQYF
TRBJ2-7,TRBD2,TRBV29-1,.,TGCAGCGTAAGGACGGGGGGGACCTACGAGCAGTACTTC,CSVRTGGTYEQYF